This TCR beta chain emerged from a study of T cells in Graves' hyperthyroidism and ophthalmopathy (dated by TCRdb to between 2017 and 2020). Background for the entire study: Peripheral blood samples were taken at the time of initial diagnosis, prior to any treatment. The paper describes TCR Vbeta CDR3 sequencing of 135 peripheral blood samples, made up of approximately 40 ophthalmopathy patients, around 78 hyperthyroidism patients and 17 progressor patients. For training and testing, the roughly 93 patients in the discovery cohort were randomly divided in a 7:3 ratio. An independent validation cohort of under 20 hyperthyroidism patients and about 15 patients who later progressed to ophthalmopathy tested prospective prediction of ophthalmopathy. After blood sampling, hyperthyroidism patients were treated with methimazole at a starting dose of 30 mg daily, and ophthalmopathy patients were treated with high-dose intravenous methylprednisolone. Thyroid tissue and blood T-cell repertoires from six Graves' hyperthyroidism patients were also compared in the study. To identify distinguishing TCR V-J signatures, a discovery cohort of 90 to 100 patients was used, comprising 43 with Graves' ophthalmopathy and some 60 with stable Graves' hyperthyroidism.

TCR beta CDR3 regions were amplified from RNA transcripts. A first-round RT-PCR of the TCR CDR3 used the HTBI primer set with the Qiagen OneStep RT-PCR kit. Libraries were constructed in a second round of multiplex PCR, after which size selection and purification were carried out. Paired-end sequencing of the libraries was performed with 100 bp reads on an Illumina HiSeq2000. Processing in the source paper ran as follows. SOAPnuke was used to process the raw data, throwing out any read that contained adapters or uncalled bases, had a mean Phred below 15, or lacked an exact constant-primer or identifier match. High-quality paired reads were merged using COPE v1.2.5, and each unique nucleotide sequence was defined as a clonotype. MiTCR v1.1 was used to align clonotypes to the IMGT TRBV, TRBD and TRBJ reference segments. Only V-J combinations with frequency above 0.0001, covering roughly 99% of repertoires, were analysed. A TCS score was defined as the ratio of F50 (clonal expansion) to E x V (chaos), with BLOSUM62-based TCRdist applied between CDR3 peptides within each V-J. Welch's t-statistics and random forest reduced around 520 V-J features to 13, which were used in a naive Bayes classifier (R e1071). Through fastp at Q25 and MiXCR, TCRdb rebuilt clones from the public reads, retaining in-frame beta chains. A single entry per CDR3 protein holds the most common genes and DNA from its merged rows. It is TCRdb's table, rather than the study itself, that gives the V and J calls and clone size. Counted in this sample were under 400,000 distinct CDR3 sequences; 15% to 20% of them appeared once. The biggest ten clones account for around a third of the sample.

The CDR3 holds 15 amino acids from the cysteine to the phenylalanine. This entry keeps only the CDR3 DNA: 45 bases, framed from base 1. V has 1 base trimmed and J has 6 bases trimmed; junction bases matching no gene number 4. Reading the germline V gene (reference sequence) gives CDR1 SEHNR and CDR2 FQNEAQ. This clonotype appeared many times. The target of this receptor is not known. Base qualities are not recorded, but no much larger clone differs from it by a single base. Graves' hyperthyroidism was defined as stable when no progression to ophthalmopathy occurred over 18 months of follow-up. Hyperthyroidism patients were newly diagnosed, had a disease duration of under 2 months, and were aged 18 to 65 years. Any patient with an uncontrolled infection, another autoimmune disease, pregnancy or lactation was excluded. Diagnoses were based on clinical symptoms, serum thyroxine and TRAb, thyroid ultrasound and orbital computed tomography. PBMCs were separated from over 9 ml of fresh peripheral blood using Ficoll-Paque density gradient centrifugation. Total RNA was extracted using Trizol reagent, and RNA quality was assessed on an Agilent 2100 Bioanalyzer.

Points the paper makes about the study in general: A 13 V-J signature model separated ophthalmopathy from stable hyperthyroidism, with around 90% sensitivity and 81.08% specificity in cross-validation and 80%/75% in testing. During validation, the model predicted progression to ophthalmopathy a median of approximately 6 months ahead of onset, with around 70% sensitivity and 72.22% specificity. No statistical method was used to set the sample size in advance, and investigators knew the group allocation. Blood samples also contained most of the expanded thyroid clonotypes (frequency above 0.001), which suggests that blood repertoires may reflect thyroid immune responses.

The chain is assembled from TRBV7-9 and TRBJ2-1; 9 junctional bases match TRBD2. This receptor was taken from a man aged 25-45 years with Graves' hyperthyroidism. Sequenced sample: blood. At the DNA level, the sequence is TGTGCCAGCAGCTTAGGGGGACTAGCAACCAATGAGCAGTTCTTC. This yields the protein CASSLGGLATNEQFF.